Shown below are 31 T cell receptor beta chains from a single sample sequenced in a study of cytomegalovirus exposure and HLA in healthy donors. This PCR relied on a set of 60 Vbeta primers and 13 Jbeta primers. Generated by immunoSEQ multiplex PCR, the TCRdb table keeps only in-frame clones and is missing some. The repertoire holds about 120,000 clones, with approximately 81% as singletons. The specimen sequenced was PBMCs. These receptors originate from a man aged 25-40 years in good health and CMV-seropositive.

The J gene is TRBJ2-4, the V gene TRBV6-5, with 8 bases that match TRBD1. Germline lookup yields CDR1 MNHEY and CDR2 SVGAGI. This CDR3 spans 14 amino acids. Trimming at V came to 6 bases and at J to 8 bases, leaving 9 bases not matched to a gene. The CDR3 DNA sequence: TGTGCCAGCAGCCCTGGACAGGGAGGATACATTCAGTACTTC. Protein product: CASSPGQGGYIQYF.

This chain links TRBV7-2 with TRBJ2-5, with D unclear. The DNA end favors TRBJ2-7, so the J call may be wrong. Germline CDR1 SGHTA, CDR2 FQGNSA. This CDR3 has 12 residues. CDR3 in amino acids: CASSLRGYEQYF. The CDR3 DNA follows: TGTGCCAGCAGCCTTCGAGGCTACGAGCAGTACTTC.

The CDR3 reads CASSLREISYNEQFF. The CDR3 nucleotides are TGTGCCAGCAGTTTAAGGGAGATCTCCTACAATGAGCAGTTCTTC. The chain combines TRBV27 with TRBJ2-1; D possibly corresponds to TRBD2 (5 bases). Germline CDR1 and CDR2: MNHEY and SMNVEV (reference sequence). The CDR3 runs to 15 residues. V shed 2 bases and J shed 0 bases, with 8 bases lying between them.

The rearrangement joins TRBV6-5 to TRBJ2-7, with 10 bases identical to TRBD1. CDR1 is MNHEY, CDR2 SVGAGI, per germline. V shed 0 bases and J 5 bases; nucleotides not matched to a gene: 4. This CDR3 is 15 amino acids long. CDR3 amino acids: CASSYSDRGVNEQYF. The CDR3 DNA reads as TGTGCCAGCAGTTACTCGGACAGGGGGGTTAACGAGCAGTACTTC.

The genes are TRBV7-6 and TRBJ2-7; 8 positions agree with TRBD1. V lost 1 base to trimming and J lost 0 bases; unmatched junction nucleotides: 5. The length of the CDR3 is 16 residues. Germline V gene data show CDR1 as SGHVS and CDR2 as FNYEAQ. As DNA, the CDR3 is TGTGCCAGCAGCTTAGACGGACAGGGCAACTCCTACGAGCAGTACTTC. Protein sequence: CASSLDGQGNSYEQYF.

The rearrangement links TRBV7-9 to TRBJ1-5, with D unclear. Trimming took off 5 bases at V and 6 bases at J, with 17 bases between the two ends. The CDR3 has 15 amino acids. Looked up from germline, CDR1 is SEHNR and CDR2 is FQNEAQ (reference sequence). In DNA, the CDR3 is TGTGCCAGCAGCCCAACCCCCTCCGAGGGTCAGCCCCAGCATTTT. The encoded protein is CASSPTPSEGQPQHF. Together with reference TRBV7-9 and TRBJ1-5, the CDR3 gives the full variable domain: DTGVSQNPRHKITKRGQNVTFRCDPISEHNRLYWYRQTLGQGPEFLTYFQNEAQLEKSRLLSDRFSAERPKGSFSTLEIQRTEQGDSAMYLCASSPTPSEGQPQHFGDGTRLSIL.

The chain employs TRBV5-1 and TRBJ2-1; 7 nucleotides agree with TRBD2. The germline V gene encodes CDR1 SGHRS and CDR2 YFSETQ. The CDR3 runs to 16 residues. V dropped 5 bases and J dropped 8; count of bases not matched to a gene: 16. The CDR3: CASRSGLGLLRDEQFF. DNA of the CDR3: TGCGCCAGCAGGTCCGGACTAGGTCTCCTTAGGGATGAGCAGTTCTTC.

This clone was seen more than once but under ten times. The chain joins TRBV10-3 to TRBJ2-1; TRBD2 is a possible D gene (6 bases). V lost 0 bases, J lost 6 bases, and 12 bases lay in between. The CDR3 totals 15 residues. Germline CDR1 is ENHRY and CDR2 is SYGVKD. The CDR3: CAISESGGLINEQFF. The CDR3 DNA sequence: TGTGCCATCAGTGAGTCGGGAGGTTTGATCAATGAGCAGTTCTTC.

This clone has just a few counts. The rearrangement uses TRBV21-1 and TRBJ2-7; TRBD1, the table's D call, lacks a check against the DNA. TRBV21-1 is reported as a pseudogene. This CDR3 is built from 15 residues. CDR3 nucleotide sequence: TGTGCCAGCAGCATATCAGGACACGGTCCCTACGAGCAGTACTTC. Translated: CASSISGHGPYEQYF.

DNA for the CDR3: TGTGCCAGCAGCCAAGGGGTCAGCGGGGGTGTGGGAGAGACCCAGTACTTC. This translates into CASSQGVSGGVGETQYF. The chain has TRBV14 and TRBJ2-5; TRBD2 matches at 8 bases. CDR3 size: 17 residues. J lost 4 bases, V lost 1 base, and 11 bases had no gene match. CDR1 is SGHDN, CDR2 FVKESK, per germline.

This clone was seen a few times. This rearrangement joins TRBV7-9 to TRBJ2-3; 9 bases fit TRBD2. The CDR3 totals 15 residues. Germline V gives CDR1 SEHNR, CDR2 FQNEAQ (reference sequence). V shed 5 bases and J 1 base; nucleotides not matched to a gene: 4. CDR3 DNA: TGTGCCAGCAGCCCCGGGACTAGCCGCACAGATACGCAGTATTTT. Residues: CASSPGTSRTDTQYF.

This clone was observed a handful of times. Germline and junction disagree at one end, which may indicate a read error. The V gene is TRBV7-7, the J gene TRBJ2-7; 8 nucleotides align to TRBD2. The CDR3 runs 15 residues. The germline CDR1 and CDR2 sequences are SSHAT and FNYEAQ (reference sequence). This chain's CDR3 is CASSPGGTSSYEQYF. In nucleotides, the CDR3 is TGTGCTAGCAGCCCCGGGGGGACTAGCTCCTACGAGCAGTACTTC.

The chain combines TRBV30 with TRBJ1-5; D may be TRBD1 (5 bases). Germline V CDR1 and CDR2: GTSNPN, SVGIG (reference sequence). This CDR3 contains 15 residues. Deletions cut 0 bases from V and 7 bases from J, with 16 bases between. CDR3 nucleotide sequence: TGTGCCTGGAGTGTAGGGGCAGGGCTGTCCCAGCCCCAGCATTTT. Protein sequence: CAWSVGAGLSQPQHF. The full variable domain, rest sourced from reference TRBV30 and TRBJ1-5, is SQTIHQWPATLVQPVGSPLSLECTVEGTSNPNLYWYRQAAGRGLQLLFYSVGIGQISSEVPQNLSASRPQDRQFILSSKKLLLSDSGFYLCAWSVGAGLSQPQHFGDGTRLSIL.

The J gene is TRBJ2-7, the V gene TRBV5-1, with 9 bases matching TRBD1. Looked up from germline, CDR1 is SGHRS and CDR2 is YFSETQ. The CDR3 runs to 19 residues. The V gene end was trimmed by 3 bases and the J gene end by 7 bases; junction bases not matched to a gene: 23. This chain's CDR3 is CASSSPGTGIGVWIAEQYF. The CDR3 coding sequence is TGCGCCAGCAGCTCACCTGGGACAGGGATAGGAGTATGGATTGCGGAGCAGTACTTC.

V usage is TRBV7-2 and J usage is TRBJ2-5, with 7 bases lining up with TRBD1. Germline lookup yields CDR1 SGHTA and CDR2 FQGNSA. Trimming at V came to 4 bases and at J to 5 bases, leaving 10 bases not matched to a gene. The CDR3 is 15 amino acids. The CDR3: CASSYDRVSWETQYF. CDR3 in DNA: TGTGCCAGCAGCTATGACAGGGTATCGTGGGAGACCCAGTACTTC.

The chain recombines TRBV7-3 with TRBJ2-5, with 7 bases that match TRBD1. The germline V gene encodes CDR1 SGHTA and CDR2 FQGTGA. The CDR3 contains 13 residues. V lost 5 bases, J lost 3 bases, and 3 bases stayed unmatched. The CDR3 sequence: CASSPTGKETQYF. CDR3 nucleotides: TGTGCCAGCAGCCCGACAGGGAAAGAGACCCAGTACTTC.

The genes are TRBV29-1 and TRBJ2-2, with a tentative D call TRBD2 (7 bases). Between the trimmed V and J ends, which lost 6 bases and 5 bases, there was a span of 16 bases. CDR1 and CDR2 from the germline V gene are SQVTM and ANQGSEA. The CDR3 spans 14 residues. This CDR3 is CSVPEGGRTGELFF. Here the CDR3 DNA reads TGCAGCGTCCCCGAGGGGGGGCGGACCGGGGAGCTGTTTTTT.

The table lists this clone with a few counts. The V gene is TRBV7-8, the J gene TRBJ1-1, with 7 bases that match TRBD1. Trimming cost V 5 bases and J 5 bases; bases outside gene matches: 8. CDR3 length: 14 residues. The germline gives CDR1 SGHVS, CDR2 FQNEAQ. CDR3 protein: CASSIGGGRTEAFF. The CDR3 bases are TGTGCCAGCAGCATAGGAGGGGGCCGGACTGAAGCTTTCTTT.

The chain uses TRBV5-8 and TRBJ2-5, with D possibly TRBD2 on 5 matching bases. Matching the DNA end better, TRBJ2-7 makes the J call doubtful. CDR1 and CDR2 from the germline V gene are SGHTS and YDEGEE. The CDR3 contains 14 residues. CDR3 region: CASSLGGILYEQYF. DNA for the CDR3: TGTGCCAGCAGCTTGGGAGGGATCCTCTACGAGCAGTACTTC.

The chain recombines TRBV7-6 with TRBJ2-3; D is unresolved. The V gene lost 5 bases and the J gene lost 7 bases, with 13 bases spanning the gap. The germline V gene has CDR1 SGHVS and CDR2 FNYEAQ. CDR3 length: 13 residues. CDR3 in DNA: TGTGCCAGCAGCCCCCAATTGTCCCATACGCAGTATTTT. It specifies CASSPQLSHTQYF.

The chain employs TRBV11-3 and TRBJ2-1, with TRBD2 matching over 11 bases. CDR1 and CDR2 (germline): SGHNT, YENEEA. This CDR3 comprises 15 residues. V was pared by 2 bases and J by 6 bases, with 3 bases of the junction left unmatched. Written as DNA, the CDR3 is TGTGCCAGCAGCTTATTCGGACTAGCGGGCAATGAGCAGTTCTTC. This codes for CASSLFGLAGNEQFF.

This sequence joins TRBV4-3 and TRBJ1-1; 8 bases align to TRBD1. This CDR3 region has 18 residues. The germline V gene has CDR1 LGHNA and CDR2 YSLEER. The trim removed 2 bases at V and 5 bases at J, leaving 16 bases unmatched. CDR3 amino acids: CASSQSPGRQGKITEAFF. Written as DNA, the CDR3 is TGCGCCAGCAGCCAAAGCCCTGGCCGACAGGGGAAAATTACTGAAGCTTTCTTT.

The rearrangement links TRBV30 to TRBJ1-4, with D tentatively TRBD1 (5 bases). CDR3 length equals 14 residues. Germline loops: CDR1 GTSNPN, CDR2 SVGIG (reference sequence). Trimming stripped 2 bases from V and 8 bases from J, with 15 bases between. CDR3 coding DNA: TGTGCCTGGAGTATGCGGGACGTCTACGAAAAACTGTTTTTT. Protein product: CAWSMRDVYEKLFF.

The chain employs TRBV6-6 and TRBJ1-5; unclear D gene. CDR1 and CDR2 from the germline V gene are MNHNY and SVGAGI (reference sequence). Trimming shortened V by 0 bases and J by 6 bases, and 6 bases separated the two germline ends. The CDR3 sequence is 13 residues long. CDR3 DNA: TGTGCCAGCAGTTACTCGGGGAGTCAGCCCCAGCATTTT. Translated: CASSYSGSQPQHF.

This sequence joins TRBV10-2 and TRBJ2-7; 7 bases are a match to TRBD2. The CDR3 totals 12 residues. Germline CDR1 WSHSY, CDR2 SAAADI. With V trimmed by 4 bases and J by 3 bases, 0 bases remained unmatched. CDR3 loop: CASSGGGYEQYF. In nucleotides, the CDR3 is TGCGCCAGCAGTGGGGGGGGCTACGAGCAGTACTTC.

This clone was counted only a few times. The chain combines TRBV18 with TRBJ2-2; D gene unclear. Germline V lookup: CDR1 KGHSH, CDR2 LQKENI. The length of the CDR3 is 16 residues. V lost 1 base and J 1 base, leaving 10 bases between the germline ends. The CDR3 DNA is TGTGCCAGCTCACCACTGCGGCGCGAGAACACCGGGGAGCTGTTTTTT. Its translation: CASSPLRRENTGELFF.

This clone appeared once. The CDR3 sequence: CASSQVTVDSSHTF. In DNA, the CDR3 is TGCGCCAGCAGCCAAGTCACCGTCGACAGTAGCCACACCTTC. This chain links TRBV4-3 with TRBJ1-2, with TRBD1 as a possible D gene (5 bases). This CDR3 contains 14 residues. Germline V gives CDR1 LGHNA, CDR2 YSLEER. V lost 1 base, J lost 12 bases, and 18 bases lay in between.

V gene TRBV7-2 combines with J gene TRBJ1-3; possibly TRBD1 for D (5 bases). V dropped 3 bases and J dropped 3 bases, with 12 bases sitting between them. The germline gives CDR1 SGHTA, CDR2 FQGNSA. This CDR3 comprises 15 residues. The CDR3 loop reads CASSFGGSGGNTIYF. The CDR3 DNA reads TGTGCCAGCAGCTTTGGGGGGTCTGGTGGAAACACCATATATTTT. Looking up the rest from reference TRBV7-2 and TRBJ1-3 gives the full variable domain: GAGVSQSPSNKVTEKGKDVELRCDPISGHTALYWYRQSLGQGLEFLIYFQGNSAPDKSGLPSDRFSAERTGGSVSTLTIQRTQQEDSAVYLCASSFGGSGGNTIYFGEGSWLTVV.

The CDR3, as DNA: TGTGCCAGCAGCTTAGGGTTTGGCCGCTTGAACACTGAAGCTTTCTTT. Amino acid sequence: CASSLGFGRLNTEAFF. V is TRBV7-2 and J is TRBJ1-1; no reliable D call. V shed 1 base and J shed 0 bases, with 12 bases lying between them. The CDR3 contains 16 residues. CDR1 SGHTA and CDR2 FQGNSA come from the germline V gene.

The chain recombines TRBV6-6 with TRBJ1-6; TRBD1 matches at 7 bases. The V segment lost 8 bases and the J segment 6 bases; nucleotides outside the gene matches: 4. Germline-derived CDR1 and CDR2 are MNHNY and SVGAGI (reference sequence). The CDR3 is 13 residues long. The CDR3 reads CASRDSRNSPLHF. Here the CDR3 DNA reads TGTGCCAGCCGGGACAGTCGTAATTCACCCCTCCACTTT.

This rearrangement joins TRBV5-1 to TRBJ1-1; D possibly corresponds to TRBD1 (6 bases). The CDR3 totals 16 residues. V was trimmed by 0 bases and J by 0 bases, leaving 12 bases between them. Germline CDR1 reads SGHRS; CDR2 reads YFSETQ. The CDR3 region has the DNA TGCGCCAGCAGCTTGGAAAATCAGGGGATGAACACTGAAGCTTTCTTT. Translated, it gives CASSLENQGMNTEAFF.